This is a list of T cell receptor beta chains from one sample in a study of immune evolution from preneoplasia to lung adenocarcinoma. TCRdb's table, derived via immunoSEQ multiplex PCR, lists solely in-frame clones and lacks some. The sample lists 4,000 to 4,500 clones; under 80% were seen once. Material for sequencing was FFPE lung adenocarcinoma in situ tissue. The origin of the receptors is a person aged 55-80 years with lung adenocarcinoma. CDR3s include the opening cysteine and the closing phenylalanine or tryptophan. Each record gives: V gene, D gene, J gene, CDR3 length, clone size, CDR3 protein, CDR3 DNA. D genes are given only for firm matches. Rows give clone size only sometimes, using once, few, many, or a class for an expanded clone.

v_call: TRBV29-1; d_call: TRBD1; j_call: TRBJ1-1; cdr3_length: 14; clone_size: NA; cdr3_aa: CSAAGTVMNTEAFF; cdr3_nt: TGCAGCGCCGCCGGGACAGTCATGAACACTGAAGCTTTCTTT
v_call: TRBV7-8; d_call: TRBD1; j_call: TRBJ2-7; cdr3_length: 14; clone_size: NA; cdr3_aa: CASSLGDSSYEQYF; cdr3_nt: TGTGCCAGCAGCTTAGGGGACAGCTCCTACGAGCAGTACTTC
v_call: TRBV6-5; d_call: NA; j_call: TRBJ1-2; cdr3_length: 12; clone_size: NA; cdr3_aa: CASSPRNYGYTF; cdr3_nt: TGTGCCAGCAGTCCCCGCAACTATGGCTACACCTTC
v_call: TRBV5-4; d_call: TRBD1; j_call: TRBJ1-6; cdr3_length: 16; clone_size: NA; cdr3_aa: CASSFGNRGHNSPLHF; cdr3_nt: TGTGCCAGCAGCTTCGGGAACAGGGGGCATAATTCACCCCTTCACTTT
v_call: TRBV2; d_call: TRBD1; j_call: TRBJ1-4; cdr3_length: 16; clone_size: NA; cdr3_aa: CASRDRGRGANEKLFF; cdr3_nt: TGTGCCAGCAGAGACAGGGGGCGCGGGGCTAATGAAAAACTGTTTTTT
v_call: TRBV9; d_call: NA; j_call: TRBJ2-7; cdr3_length: 13; clone_size: NA; cdr3_aa: CASSARDSYEQYF; cdr3_nt: TGTGCCAGCAGCGCGCGGGACTCCTACGAGCAGTACTTC
v_call: TRBV4-3; d_call: TRBD1; j_call: TRBJ1-6; cdr3_length: 15; clone_size: few; cdr3_aa: CASSQERDSWRPLHF; cdr3_nt: TGCGCCAGCAGCCAAGAGCGGGACAGCTGGAGGCCCCTCCACTTT
v_call: TRBV7-9; d_call: TRBD1; j_call: TRBJ1-1; cdr3_length: 14; clone_size: NA; cdr3_aa: CASTTGTGLYEAFF; cdr3_nt: TGTGCCAGCACCACCGGGACAGGACTTTATGAAGCTTTCTTT
v_call: TRBV6-6; d_call: NA; j_call: TRBJ2-5; cdr3_length: 12; clone_size: once; cdr3_aa: CATGGDQETQYF; cdr3_nt: TGTGCCACCGGCGGGGACCAAGAGACCCAGTACTTC
v_call: TRBV7-3; d_call: NA; j_call: TRBJ2-7; cdr3_length: 13; clone_size: once; cdr3_aa: CASSLRQGEEQYF; cdr3_nt: TGTGCCAGCAGCTTAAGGCAGGGCGAGGAGCAGTACTTC
v_call: TRBV28; d_call: NA; j_call: TRBJ2-7; cdr3_length: 12; clone_size: NA; cdr3_aa: CASSSGGVEQYF; cdr3_nt: TGTGCCAGCAGTTCGGGCGGGGTGGAGCAGTACTTC
v_call: TRBV2; d_call: TRBD2; j_call: TRBJ2-2; cdr3_length: 14; clone_size: NA; cdr3_aa: CASISSGGFGELFF; cdr3_nt: TGTGCCAGCATCAGTAGCGGGGGGTTCGGGGAGCTGTTTTTT
v_call: TRBV21-1; d_call: NA; j_call: TRBJ2-7; cdr3_length: 17; clone_size: NA; cdr3_aa: CASSKVGLAGGTYEQYF; cdr3_nt: TGTGCCAGCAGCAAAGTAGGACTAGCGGGGGGGACCTACGAGCAGTACTTC
v_call: TRBV2; d_call: TRBD1; j_call: TRBJ1-2; cdr3_length: 15; clone_size: NA; cdr3_aa: CASSEGGQSCYGYTF; cdr3_nt: TGTGCCAGCAGTGAAGGGGGACAGTCCTGCTATGGCTACACCTTC
v_call: TRBV7-2; d_call: TRBD2; j_call: TRBJ2-5; cdr3_length: 13; clone_size: NA; cdr3_aa: CASTRLAGGTQYF; cdr3_nt: TGTGCCAGCACCCGACTAGCGGGGGGGACCCAGTACTTC
v_call: TRBV5-1; d_call: NA; j_call: TRBJ1-1; cdr3_length: 13; clone_size: NA; cdr3_aa: CASKERNGPEAFF; cdr3_nt: TGCGCCAGCAAAGAGAGGAACGGCCCTGAAGCTTTCTTT
v_call: TRBV12-5; d_call: NA; j_call: TRBJ2-3; cdr3_length: 11; clone_size: NA; cdr3_aa: CASGYKDTQYF; cdr3_nt: TGTGCTAGTGGTTATAAAGATACGCAGTATTTT
v_call: TRBV4-2; d_call: TRBD2; j_call: TRBJ2-3; cdr3_length: 16; clone_size: NA; cdr3_aa: CASSQEWRGDTDTQYF; cdr3_nt: TGTGCCAGCAGCCAAGAATGGCGGGGGGACACAGATACGCAGTATTTT
v_call: TRBV9; d_call: NA; j_call: TRBJ2-3; cdr3_length: 16; clone_size: once; cdr3_aa: CASSVGGLPEVDTQYF; cdr3_nt: TGTGCCAGCAGCGTAGGAGGGCTCCCCGAGGTGGATACGCAGTATTTT
v_call: TRBV7-8; d_call: NA; j_call: TRBJ2-3; cdr3_length: 16; clone_size: NA; cdr3_aa: CASSLSSGGGTDTQYF; cdr3_nt: TGTGCCAGCAGCTTAAGCAGCGGAGGAGGAACAGATACGCAGTATTTT
v_call: TRBV11-2; d_call: TRBD2; j_call: TRBJ2-7; cdr3_length: 14; clone_size: NA; cdr3_aa: CASSLVIAGGQQYF; cdr3_nt: TGTGCCAGCAGCTTAGTAATAGCGGGGGGCCAGCAGTACTTC
v_call: TRBV2; d_call: NA; j_call: TRBJ2-3; cdr3_length: 14; clone_size: few; cdr3_aa: CASRNQGSLDTQYF; cdr3_nt: TGTGCCAGCAGGAATCAGGGGTCACTCGATACGCAGTATTTT
v_call: TRBV4-2; d_call: TRBD2; j_call: TRBJ2-1; cdr3_length: 17; clone_size: NA; cdr3_aa: CASSQGGSGDSYNEQFF; cdr3_nt: TGTGCCAGCAGCCAAGGTGGTAGCGGGGACTCCTACAATGAGCAGTTCTTC
v_call: TRBV9; d_call: NA; j_call: TRBJ2-1; cdr3_length: 13; clone_size: NA; cdr3_aa: CASSVATYNEQFF; cdr3_nt: TGTGCCAGCAGCGTAGCTACATACAATGAGCAGTTCTTC
v_call: TRBV4-2; d_call: TRBD2; j_call: TRBJ2-7; cdr3_length: 15; clone_size: NA; cdr3_aa: CASSQARELSYEQYF; cdr3_nt: TGTGCCAGCAGCCAAGCGCGGGAGTTATCCTACGAGCAGTACTTC
v_call: TRBV7-2; d_call: NA; j_call: TRBJ1-2; cdr3_length: 13; clone_size: NA; cdr3_aa: CASSPWNNYGYTF; cdr3_nt: TGTGCCAGCAGCCCCTGGAATAACTATGGCTACACCTTC
v_call: TRBV29-1; d_call: NA; j_call: TRBJ1-2; cdr3_length: 17; clone_size: few; cdr3_aa: CSVLPDWMQANQEGYTF; cdr3_nt: TGCAGCGTCCTGCCCGATTGGATGCAGGCGAACCAGGAGGGCTACACCTTC
v_call: TRBV9; d_call: NA; j_call: TRBJ1-4; cdr3_length: 15; clone_size: NA; cdr3_aa: CASSYRLGINEKLFF; cdr3_nt: TGTGCCAGCAGCTACCGATTGGGGATTAATGAAAAACTGTTTTTT
v_call: TRBV28; d_call: NA; j_call: TRBJ2-7; cdr3_length: 13; clone_size: NA; cdr3_aa: CASSLGHAYEQYF; cdr3_nt: TGTGCCAGCAGTTTAGGGCACGCCTACGAGCAGTACTTC
v_call: TRBV6-1; d_call: TRBD2; j_call: TRBJ2-7; cdr3_length: 15; clone_size: NA; cdr3_aa: CASSERLAESYEQYF; cdr3_nt: TGTGCCAGCAGTGAACGGCTAGCGGAATCCTACGAGCAGTACTTC
v_call: TRBV7-9; d_call: TRBD1; j_call: TRBJ1-1; cdr3_length: 14; clone_size: NA; cdr3_aa: CASSLGTGNTEAFF; cdr3_nt: TGTGCCAGCAGCTTAGGGACAGGGAACACTGAAGCTTTCTTT
v_call: TRBV5-4; d_call: TRBD2; j_call: TRBJ2-1; cdr3_length: 17; clone_size: NA; cdr3_aa: CASSLARGRGGPGEQFF; cdr3_nt: TGTGCCAGCAGCTTGGCAAGGGGGCGGGGGGGCCCAGGTGAGCAGTTCTTC
v_call: TRBV18; d_call: NA; j_call: TRBJ1-2; cdr3_length: 15; clone_size: NA; cdr3_aa: CASSITGTPDDGYTF; cdr3_nt: TGTGCCAGCTCCATCACCGGGACCCCAGATGATGGCTACACCTTC
v_call: TRBV29-1; d_call: TRBD1; j_call: TRBJ2-1; cdr3_length: 15; clone_size: NA; cdr3_aa: CSVELRGTGDWEQFF; cdr3_nt: TGCAGCGTTGAACTTAGGGGGACAGGGGACTGGGAGCAGTTCTTC
v_call: TRBV4-2; d_call: NA; j_call: TRBJ2-3; cdr3_length: 16; clone_size: once; cdr3_aa: CASSQGAQRAGDTQYF; cdr3_nt: TGTGCCAGCAGCCAAGGTGCACAGCGGGCAGGAGATACGCAGTATTTT
v_call: TRBV30; d_call: NA; j_call: TRBJ1-5; cdr3_length: 15; clone_size: NA; cdr3_aa: CAWSRGQYSNQPQHF; cdr3_nt: TGTGCCTGGAGTAGGGGACAATATAGCAATCAGCCCCAGCATTTT
v_call: TRBV28; d_call: NA; j_call: TRBJ1-4; cdr3_length: 16; clone_size: NA; cdr3_aa: CASSFLTVGSNEKLFF; cdr3_nt: TGTGCCAGCAGTTTTCTGACGGTGGGGAGTAATGAAAAACTGTTTTTT
v_call: TRBV7-9; d_call: NA; j_call: TRBJ2-3; cdr3_length: 11; clone_size: NA; cdr3_aa: CASSFGERMHF; cdr3_nt: TGTGCCAGCAGCTTTGGGGAAAGGATGCATTTT
v_call: TRBV9; d_call: NA; j_call: TRBJ2-1; cdr3_length: 15; clone_size: NA; cdr3_aa: CASSVSGRTYNEQFF; cdr3_nt: TGTGCCAGCAGCGTCTCGGGACGGACCTACAATGAGCAGTTCTTC
v_call: TRBV10-1; d_call: NA; j_call: TRBJ2-3; cdr3_length: 14; clone_size: NA; cdr3_aa: CASRKGQNTDTQYF; cdr3_nt: TGCGCCAGCAGGAAAGGACAGAACACAGATACGCAGTATTTT
v_call: TRBV30; d_call: NA; j_call: TRBJ2-7; cdr3_length: 12; clone_size: NA; cdr3_aa: CAWSVGRGEQYF; cdr3_nt: TGTGCCTGGAGTGTGGGCAGAGGGGAGCAGTACTTC